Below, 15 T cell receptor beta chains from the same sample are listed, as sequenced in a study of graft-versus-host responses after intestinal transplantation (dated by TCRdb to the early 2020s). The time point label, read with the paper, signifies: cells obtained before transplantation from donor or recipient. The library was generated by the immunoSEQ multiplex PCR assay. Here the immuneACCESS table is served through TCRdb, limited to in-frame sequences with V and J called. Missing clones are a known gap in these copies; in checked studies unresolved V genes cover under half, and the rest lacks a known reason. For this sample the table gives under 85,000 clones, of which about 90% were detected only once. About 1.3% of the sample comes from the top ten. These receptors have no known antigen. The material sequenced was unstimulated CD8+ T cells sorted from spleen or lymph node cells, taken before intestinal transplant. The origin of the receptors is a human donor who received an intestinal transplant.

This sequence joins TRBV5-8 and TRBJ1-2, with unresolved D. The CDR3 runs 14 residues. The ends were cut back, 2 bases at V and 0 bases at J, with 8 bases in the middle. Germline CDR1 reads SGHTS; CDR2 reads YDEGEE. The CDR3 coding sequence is TGTGCCAGCAGCTTCGGGGTTACTAACTATGGCTACACCTTC. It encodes CASSFGVTNYGYTF. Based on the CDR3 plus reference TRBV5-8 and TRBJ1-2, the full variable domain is EAGVTQSPTHLIKTRGQQATLRCSPISGHTSVYWYQQALGLGLQFLLWYDEGEERNRGNFPPRFSGRQFPNYSSELNVNALELEDSALYLCASSFGVTNYGYTFGSGTRLTVV.

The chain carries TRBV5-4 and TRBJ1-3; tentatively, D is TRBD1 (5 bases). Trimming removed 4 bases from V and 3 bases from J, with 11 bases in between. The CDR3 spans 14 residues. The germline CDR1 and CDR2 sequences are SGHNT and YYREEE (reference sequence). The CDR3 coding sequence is TGTGCCAGCAGCGGCGTGGGGGGTGGAAACACCATATATTTT. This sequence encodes CASSGVGGGNTIYF.

CDR3 sequence reads: CATTTENTGELFF. In DNA form, the CDR3 reads TGTGCCACCACGACAGAGAATACCGGGGAGCTGTTTTTT. The chain has TRBV6-1 and TRBJ2-2, with D possibly matching TRBD1 (5 bases). The CDR3 has 13 residues. Trimming removed 10 bases at V and 5 bases at J, with 14 bases between. In germline, CDR1 is MNHNS, CDR2 SASEGT.

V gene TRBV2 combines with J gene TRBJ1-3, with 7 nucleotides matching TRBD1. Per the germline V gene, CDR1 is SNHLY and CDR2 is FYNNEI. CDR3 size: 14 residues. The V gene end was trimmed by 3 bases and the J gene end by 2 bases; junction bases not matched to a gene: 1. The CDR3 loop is CASSDTGAGNTIYF. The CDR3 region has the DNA TGTGCCAGCAGTGATACAGGGGCTGGAAACACCATATATTTT.

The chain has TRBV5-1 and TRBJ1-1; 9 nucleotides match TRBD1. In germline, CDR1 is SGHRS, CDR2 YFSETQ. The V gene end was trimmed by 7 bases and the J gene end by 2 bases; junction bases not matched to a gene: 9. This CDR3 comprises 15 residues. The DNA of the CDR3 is TGCGCCAGCTCGGACAGGGGAGGGGTAAACACTGAAGCTTTCTTT. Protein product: CASSDRGGVNTEAFF.

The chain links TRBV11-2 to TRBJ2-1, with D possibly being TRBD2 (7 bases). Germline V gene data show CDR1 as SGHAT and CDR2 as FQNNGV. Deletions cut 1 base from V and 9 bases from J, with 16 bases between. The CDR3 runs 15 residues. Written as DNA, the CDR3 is TGTGCCAGCAGCTTAGGTCTTGGGGGGGCGCTTGAGCAGTTCTTC. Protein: CASSLGLGGALEQFF.

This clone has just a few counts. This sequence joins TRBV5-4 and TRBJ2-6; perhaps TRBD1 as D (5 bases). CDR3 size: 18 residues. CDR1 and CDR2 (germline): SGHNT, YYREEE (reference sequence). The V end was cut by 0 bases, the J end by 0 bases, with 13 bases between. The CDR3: CASSLEAGFLSGANVLTF. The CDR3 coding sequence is TGTGCCAGCAGCTTGGAGGCAGGGTTTCTCTCTGGGGCCAACGTCCTGACTTTC.

CDR3 nucleotide sequence: TGTGCCACCGGGGGGACGGGGCAACGCGAGCAGTACTTC. Its protein product is CATGGTGQREQYF. The chain carries TRBV7-9 and TRBJ2-7, with 7 bases matching TRBD2. The CDR3 consists of 13 residues. Per germline, CDR1 SEHNR and CDR2 FQNEAQ (reference sequence). Trimming removed 10 bases from V and 6 bases from J; junction bases left unmatched: 12.

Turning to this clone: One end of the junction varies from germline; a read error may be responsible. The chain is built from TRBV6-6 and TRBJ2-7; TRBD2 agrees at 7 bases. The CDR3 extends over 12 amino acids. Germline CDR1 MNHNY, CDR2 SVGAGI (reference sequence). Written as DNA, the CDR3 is TGTGCCAGCAGCCGGGGGGTATACGAGCAGCACTTC. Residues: CASSRGVYEQHF.

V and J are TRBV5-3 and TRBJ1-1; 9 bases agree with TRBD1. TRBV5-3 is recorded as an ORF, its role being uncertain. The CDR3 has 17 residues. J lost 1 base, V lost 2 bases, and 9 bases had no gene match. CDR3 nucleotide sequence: TGTGCCAGAAGCTTACATGGACAGGGGAGTGGGAACACTGAAGCTTTCTTT. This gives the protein CARSLHGQGSGNTEAFF.

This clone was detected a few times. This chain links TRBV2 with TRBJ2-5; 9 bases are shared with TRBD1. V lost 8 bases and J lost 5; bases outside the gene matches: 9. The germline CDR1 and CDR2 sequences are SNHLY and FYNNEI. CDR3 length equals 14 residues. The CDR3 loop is CASGSGQGTETQYF. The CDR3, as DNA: TGTGCCAGCGGTTCGGGACAGGGAACGGAGACCCAGTACTTC.

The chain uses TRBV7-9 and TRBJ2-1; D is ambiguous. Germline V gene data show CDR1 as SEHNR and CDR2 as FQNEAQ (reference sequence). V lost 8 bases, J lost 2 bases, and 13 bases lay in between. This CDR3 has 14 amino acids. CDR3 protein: CASVGPRAYNEQFF. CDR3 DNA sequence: TGTGCCAGCGTGGGCCCGCGAGCCTACAATGAGCAGTTCTTC.

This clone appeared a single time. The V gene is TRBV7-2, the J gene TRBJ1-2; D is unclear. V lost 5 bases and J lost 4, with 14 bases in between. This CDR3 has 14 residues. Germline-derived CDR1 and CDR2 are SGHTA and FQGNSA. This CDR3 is CASSPGDTVYGYTF. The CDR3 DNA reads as TGTGCCAGCAGCCCTGGCGACACCGTCTATGGCTACACCTTC.

This CDR3 reads CASSKALPGGPSDEQFF. CDR3 bases: TGTGCCAGCAGCAAGGCATTGCCGGGGGGGCCATCGGATGAGCAGTTCTTC. The chain employs TRBV21-1 and TRBJ2-1; TRBD2 is the table's D call and was not checked against the DNA. TRBV21-1 is noted as a pseudogene. CDR3 length: 17 amino acids.

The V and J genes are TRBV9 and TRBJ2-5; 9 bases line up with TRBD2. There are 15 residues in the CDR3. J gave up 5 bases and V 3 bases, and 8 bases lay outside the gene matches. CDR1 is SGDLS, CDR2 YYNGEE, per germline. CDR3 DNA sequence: TGTGCCAGCAGCGCAGCGGGACTAGCTGGGGAGACCCAGTACTTC. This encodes CASSAAGLAGETQYF.